One and the same sample provided the 26 T cell receptor beta chains below, sequenced in a study of early stage breast cancer tumors. TCRdb's copy holds only in-frame clones and misses some; the assay was immunoSEQ multiplex PCR. The sample lists more than 60,000 clones; roughly 84% were seen once. The specimen was blood. The origin of the receptors is a person aged 55 to 75 with breast cancer.

This rearrangement joins TRBV9 to TRBJ2-3; D not certain. This CDR3 is 14 amino acids long. The germline V gene encodes CDR1 SGDLS and CDR2 YYNGEE. The germline V and J ends were trimmed by 5 bases and 0 bases, with 10 bases remaining between them. As DNA, the CDR3 is TGTGCCAGCAGTGCCTTGGGGAGCACAGATACGCAGTATTTT. Encoded protein: CASSALGSTDTQYF.

V and J are TRBV19 and TRBJ2-7; TRBD2 matches at 14 bases. This CDR3 comprises 15 residues. Germline CDR1 LNHDA, CDR2 SQIVND (reference sequence). Germline trimming cut 10 bases from V and 2 bases from J; bases unmatched to any gene: 7. CDR3 region: CATRTSGRFTYEQYF. The CDR3 bases are TGTGCCACCCGGACTAGCGGGAGGTTCACCTACGAGCAGTACTTC.

This clone has more than one count but fewer than ten. This sequence joins TRBV7-2 and TRBJ2-5; 14 nucleotides align to TRBD2. The V segment lost 4 bases and the J segment 7 bases; nucleotides outside the gene matches: 2. The length of the CDR3 is 14 residues. Germline-derived CDR1 and CDR2 are SGHTA and FQGNSA. This chain's CDR3 is CASSSGLAGGTQYF. CDR3 nucleotide sequence: TGTGCCAGCAGCTCCGGACTAGCGGGAGGGACCCAGTACTTC.

The gene calls are TRBV5-1 and TRBJ1-6; no clear D gene. The CDR3 is 13 amino acids. Germline assignment: CDR1 SGHRS and CDR2 YFSETQ. The V gene lost 4 bases and the J gene lost 7 bases, with 9 bases spanning the gap. The CDR3 loop reads CASSVLQNSPLHF. DNA of the CDR3: TGCGCCAGCAGCGTCCTACAGAATTCACCCCTCCACTTT.

The rearrangement links TRBV11-2 to TRBJ2-1; 10 bases match TRBD2. The CDR3 contains 14 residues. The V gene end was trimmed by 5 bases and the J gene end by 10 bases; junction bases not matched to a gene: 8. CDR1 is SGHAT and CDR2 is FQNNGV in the germline V gene. In DNA, the CDR3 is TGTGCCAGCAGCATAAGCGGGAGGGCCGTCGAGCAGTTCTTC. It specifies CASSISGRAVEQFF.

This rearrangement joins TRBV11-2 to TRBJ2-1; 9 bases map to TRBD2. This CDR3 spans 15 amino acids. Germline V CDR1 and CDR2: SGHAT, FQNNGV. After removal of 4 bases from V and 4 bases from J, the junction contained 5 bases not matched to a gene. DNA for the CDR3: TGTGCCAGCAGCTCTTGGACTAGCGCTTACAATGAGCAGTTCTTC. Its protein is CASSSWTSAYNEQFF.

The rearrangement joins TRBV5-1 to TRBJ2-5; 8 bases are shared with TRBD2. The ends lost 4 bases at V and 5 bases at J; junction bases unmatched: 10. Germline lookup yields CDR1 SGHRS and CDR2 YFSETQ. The CDR3 is 15 residues long. The CDR3 spells CASSPTMSGGETQYF. For the CDR3, the DNA is TGCGCCAGCAGCCCTACGATGAGCGGGGGCGAGACCCAGTACTTC.

This clone was seen a few times. The chain is built from TRBV7-3 and TRBJ2-3; 7 bases agree with TRBD1. The CDR3 contains 13 residues. Germline V CDR1 and CDR2: SGHTA, FQGTGA. The ends lost 5 bases at V and 7 bases at J; junction bases unmatched: 6. CDR3 residues: CASSVQQGNTQYF. Written as DNA, the CDR3 is TGTGCCAGCAGCGTCCAACAGGGGAATACGCAGTATTTT.

This clone was seen more than once but under ten times. The chain carries TRBV5-1 and TRBJ1-6, with TRBD1 matching 8 bases. V lost 3 bases and J lost 5; bases outside the gene matches: 7. The CDR3 extends over 16 amino acids. The germline CDR1 and CDR2 sequences are SGHRS and YFSETQ. The CDR3 region is CASSSGTGSNNSPLHF. The CDR3 DNA follows: TGCGCCAGCAGCTCTGGGACAGGTTCGAATAATTCACCCCTCCACTTT.

This clone turned up a few times. The chain employs TRBV19 and TRBJ1-3; D is undetermined. The length of the CDR3 is 12 residues. V was pared by 10 bases and J by 4 bases, with 11 bases between. Per germline, CDR1 LNHDA and CDR2 SQIVND (reference sequence). The DNA of the CDR3 is TGTGCCACCTCCCCGGAGGGAAACACCATATATTTT. It is translated as CATSPEGNTIYF.

The chain joins TRBV15 to TRBJ2-1, with TRBD2 matching 7 bases. This CDR3 has 12 amino acids. V shed 3 bases, J shed 14 bases, and the junction held 7 bases outside the gene matches. Germline CDR1 reads LNHNV; CDR2 reads YYDKDF (reference sequence). In DNA form, the CDR3 reads TGTGCCACCAGCAGGGACGGACTAGTGAAGTTCTTC. It yields the protein CATSRDGLVKFF.

This clone was counted a single time. This chain connects TRBV11-2 to TRBJ1-1; D call uncertain. V was clipped by 3 bases and J by 3 bases, with 5 bases between them. From germline, CDR1 is SGHAT and CDR2 FQNNGV. The CDR3 is made up of 12 amino acids. CDR3 protein: CASSFGDTEAFF. The CDR3, as DNA: TGTGCCAGCAGCTTCGGGGACACTGAAGCTTTCTTT.

The V call is TRBV6-1, the J call TRBJ2-7; 8 positions match TRBD2. The V gene's germline CDR1 is MNHNS and CDR2 SASEGT. Losses at the gene ends were 1 base for V and 5 bases for J; bases not matched to a gene: 7. CDR3 length: 15 residues. The CDR3 coding sequence is TGTGCCAGCAGTGAAGACTTATATAGCGGGAACGAGCAGTACTTC. It is translated as CASSEDLYSGNEQYF.

The chain has TRBV5-1 and TRBJ1-2; 7 bases match TRBD1. Looked up from germline, CDR1 is SGHRS and CDR2 is YFSETQ. This CDR3 has 20 amino acids. Losses at the gene ends were 0 bases for V and 3 bases for J; bases not matched to a gene: 20. CDR3 nucleotides: TGCGCCAGCAGCTTGGCTCCAACGACAACGACAGGGAGAGGGTACTATGGCTACACCTTC. Translation gives CASSLAPTTTTGRGYYGYTF.

V and J are TRBV5-1 and TRBJ2-5, with 9 bases lining up with TRBD1. Trimming removed 4 bases from V and 3 bases from J; junction bases left unmatched: 4. Germline CDR1 is SGHRS and CDR2 is YFSETQ. There are 14 residues in the CDR3. CDR3 nucleotides: TGCGCCAGCAGCGGGACAGGGCCGGAAGAGACCCAGTACTTC. As protein: CASSGTGPEETQYF. Based on the CDR3 plus reference TRBV5-1 and TRBJ2-5, the full variable domain is KAGVTQTPRYLIKTRGQQVTLSCSPISGHRSVSWYQQTPGQGLQFLFEYFSETQRNKGNFPGRFSGRQFSNSRSEMNVSTLELGDSALYLCASSGTGPEETQYFGPGTRLLVL.

This clone was observed a single time. The chain is built from TRBV5-4 and TRBJ2-7, with TRBD2 matching over 12 bases. V lost 3 bases and J lost 2; bases outside the gene matches: 3. The CDR3 loop spans 15 amino acids. Germline V CDR1 and CDR2: SGHNT, YYREEE (reference sequence). The CDR3 sequence: CASSSGTSGPYEQYF. Here the CDR3 DNA reads TGTGCCAGCAGCTCGGGGACTAGCGGGCCCTACGAGCAGTACTTC. Filled out from reference TRBV5-4 and TRBJ2-7, the complete variable domain reads ETGVTQSPTHLIKTRGQQVTLRCSSQSGHNTVSWYQQALGQGPQFIFQYYREEENGRGNFPPRFSGLQFPNYSSELNVNALELDDSALYLCASSSGTSGPYEQYFGPGTRLTVT.

The rearrangement joins TRBV2 to TRBJ1-6, with D possibly matching TRBD1 (5 bases). With 1 base removed from V and 0 bases from J, the gap between germline ends came to 7 bases. The CDR3 has 16 residues. CDR1 and CDR2 (germline): SNHLY, FYNNEI. The CDR3 is CASSEDRSSYNSPLHF. In DNA, the CDR3 is TGTGCCAGCAGTGAAGACAGGTCCTCCTATAATTCACCCCTCCACTTT.

CDR3 in DNA: TGTGCCAGCAGCGTCCTCGGACAGGGGATCAATGAGCAGTTCTTC. Translating it yields CASSVLGQGINEQFF. The V call is TRBV11-1, the J call TRBJ2-1, with 9 bases lining up with TRBD1. V shed 5 bases, J shed 6 bases, and the junction held 8 bases outside the gene matches. The CDR3 totals 15 residues. CDR1 and CDR2 from the germline V gene are SGHAT and FQDESV (reference sequence).

This chain uses TRBV5-1 with TRBJ2-3; D assignment may be TRBD1 or TRBD2 (5 bases each). Germline V gene lookup returns CDR1 SGHRS and CDR2 YFSETQ. The germline V and J ends were trimmed by 0 bases and 6 bases, with 17 bases remaining between them. This CDR3 has 16 amino acids. In DNA, the CDR3 is TGCGCCAGCAGCTTGGTTGGGGGTTCGGTGCAGGATACGCAGTATTTT. This codes for CASSLVGGSVQDTQYF.

This chain links TRBV30 with TRBJ1-5; D gene ambiguous. The length of the CDR3 is 14 residues. V was pared by 5 bases and J by 3 bases, with 14 bases between. Germline V gene lookup returns CDR1 GTSNPN and CDR2 SVGIG (reference sequence). The CDR3 DNA follows: TGTGCCTGGGGATCGGAGGCCCTCAATCAGCCCCAGCATTTT. Translation: CAWGSEALNQPQHF.

The chain uses TRBV5-4 and TRBJ1-1; TRBD1 might be the D (5 bases). The CDR3 sequence is 16 residues long. The germline V gene encodes CDR1 SGHNT and CDR2 YYREEE (reference sequence). V lost 3 bases and J 3 bases, leaving 18 bases between the germline ends. The CDR3 DNA follows: TGTGCCAGCAGCTCCCAGAGGCAGGGACGGGACACTGAAGCTTTCTTT. This translates into CASSSQRQGRDTEAFF.

The gene calls are TRBV7-9 and TRBJ2-7; D is perhaps TRBD2 (5 bases). Germline V CDR1 and CDR2: SEHNR, FQNEAQ (reference sequence). This CDR3 is built from 14 residues. V gave up 6 bases and J gave up 2 bases, with 14 bases separating them. CDR3 loop: CASSYGGLTYEQYF. The CDR3 DNA reads as TGTGCCAGCAGTTATGGAGGACTGACCTACGAGCAGTACTTC.

This chain uses TRBV28 with TRBJ2-5; the match to TRBD2 covers 8 bases. Unmatched junction bases numbered 11, after V lost 7 bases and J lost 4 bases. This CDR3 contains 15 residues. Germline V lookup: CDR1 MDHEN, CDR2 SYDVKM. The CDR3 protein is CASTFGRGFGETQYF. CDR3 bases: TGTGCCAGCACCTTCGGGAGGGGGTTTGGAGAGACCCAGTACTTC.

The V gene is TRBV5-1, the J gene TRBJ2-1; 7 nucleotides match TRBD2. Germline assignment: CDR1 SGHRS and CDR2 YFSETQ. The trim removed 4 bases at V and 1 base at J, leaving 8 bases unmatched. CDR3 length: 16 residues. The CDR3 DNA follows: TGCGCCAGCAGCCGGCCGGGGGAGGGATCCTACAATGAGCAGTTCTTC. This encodes CASSRPGEGSYNEQFF.

The chain has TRBV5-1 and TRBJ2-2; 7 nucleotides match TRBD2. Germline V CDR1 and CDR2: SGHRS, YFSETQ. CDR3 length: 17 amino acids. The V and J ends lost 0 bases and 3 bases, in that order; junction bases with no gene match: 8. This CDR3 reads CASSLGPRAGDTGELFF. CDR3 nucleotide sequence: TGCGCCAGCAGCTTGGGGCCACGGGCGGGGGACACCGGGGAGCTGTTTTTT.

V gene TRBV7-3 combines with J gene TRBJ2-1; D possibly corresponds to TRBD2 (6 bases). Deletions cut 5 bases from V and 13 bases from J, with 21 bases between. Germline lookup yields CDR1 SGHTA and CDR2 FQGTGA. The CDR3 extends over 14 amino acids. The CDR3 is CASSPSGGTESQFF. CDR3 in DNA: TGTGCCAGCAGCCCTTCTGGGGGGACTGAATCACAGTTCTTC.